This is a list of T cell receptor beta chains from one sample in a study of T cell responses to AZD1222 COVID-19 vaccine. Repertoires were generated with immunoSEQ multiplex PCR, while TCRdb's copy carries only in-frame clones and drops some. The sample holds 100,000 or so clones; about 88% are singletons and the top ten take 35% to 50%. Sequenced here: peripheral blood, sampled 28 days after the second AZD1222 dose. The receptor set was obtained from an adult who received the AZD1222 COVID-19 vaccine. CDR3s include the opening cysteine and the closing phenylalanine or tryptophan. The order of the fields is clone size, J gene, V gene, D gene, CDR3 protein, CDR3 DNA. D genes are given only for firm matches. Only part of the rows carry a size: once, few, many, or a class if the clone is expanded.

>-|TRBJ2-2|TRBV5-1|TRBD2
CASRAGDTGELFF
TGCGCCAGCAGAGCGGGAGACACCGGGGAGCTGTTTTTT
>few|TRBJ2-7|TRBV9|TRBD2
CASSVGTSGSMGEQYF
TGTGCCAGCAGCGTGGGGACTAGCGGGAGCATGGGCGAGCAGTACTTC
>once|TRBJ1-1|TRBV30|TRBD1
CAWRDTGVTEAFF
TGTGCCTGGAGGGACACAGGGGTCACTGAAGCTTTCTTT
>-|TRBJ1-5|TRBV27|-
CASSTTEGDSNQPQHF
TGTGCCAGCAGTACCACCGAGGGGGACAGCAATCAGCCCCAGCATTTT
>-|TRBJ2-7|TRBV15|TRBD2
CATSYRRTSRNYEQYF
TGTGCCACCAGCTACCGTCGGACTAGCCGAAACTACGAGCAGTACTTC
>-|TRBJ1-2|TRBV11-2|-
CASSFEAGRRGYTF
TGTGCCAGCAGCTTTGAGGCGGGGAGGAGGGGCTACACCTTC
>-|TRBJ2-4|TRBV4-1|-
CASSPSGTLAKNIQYF
TGCGCCAGCAGCCCCAGCGGGACACTAGCCAAAAACATTCAGTACTTC
>-|TRBJ2-5|TRBV5-1|TRBD2
CASSPGSVAGEETQYF
TGCGCCAGCAGCCCGGGATCGGTAGCGGGAGAAGAGACCCAGTACTTC
>-|TRBJ2-7|TRBV28|TRBD2
CASSPNLSGSRTYEQYF
TGTGCCAGCAGTCCGAACCTTAGCGGGAGTCGTACATACGAGCAGTACTTC
>-|TRBJ2-7|TRBV6-5|-
CASSYRRGRGHEQYF
TGTGCCAGCAGTTACCGCAGAGGCAGGGGCCACGAGCAGTACTTC
>once|TRBJ1-4|TRBV5-1|-
CASSLGGQGSEKLFF
TGCGCCAGCAGCCTGGGAGGGCAGGGGTCCGAAAAACTGTTTTTT
>-|TRBJ1-1|TRBV6-2/TRBV6-3|-
CASSYFFGTEAFF
TGTGCCAGCAGTTACTTTTTCGGCACTGAAGCTTTCTTT
>-|TRBJ2-1|TRBV18|TRBD2
CASLLVAGVGYNEQFF
TGTGCCAGCCTACTTGTGGCGGGAGTTGGCTACAATGAGCAGTTCTTC
>few|TRBJ1-5|TRBV28|TRBD1
CASRFSRQGGQPQHF
TGTGCCAGCAGATTCTCCCGACAGGGAGGACAGCCCCAGCATTTT
>-|TRBJ2-2|TRBV2|TRBD1
CASRAGTGVTGELFF
TGTGCCAGCAGGGCCGGGACAGGGGTCACCGGGGAGCTGTTTTTT
>-|TRBJ1-1|TRBV5-1|-
CASSRDGNTEAFF
TGCGCCAGCAGCCGCGATGGGAACACTGAAGCTTTCTTT
>-|TRBJ2-7|TRBV5-8|-
CASSLRRGRSIYEQYF
TGTGCCAGCAGCTTGAGGAGGGGCAGAAGTATCTACGAGCAGTACTTC
>-|TRBJ2-2|TRBV19|TRBD2
CASRPLSGGRDGELFF
TGTGCCAGTAGACCGTTAAGCGGCGGGAGGGATGGGGAGCTGTTTTTT
>-|TRBJ1-2|TRBV30|-
CAWSVRVDLNGYTF
TGTGCCTGGAGTGTACGTGTGGATCTCAATGGCTACACCTTC
>-|TRBJ2-6|TRBV7-3|-
CASSPLLGVSGANVLTF
TGTGCCAGCAGCCCCCTCTTGGGGGTCTCTGGGGCCAACGTCCTGACTTTC
>-|TRBJ1-1|TRBV7-9|-
CASSEDWNTEAFF
TGTGCCAGCAGCGAAGACTGGAACACTGAAGCTTTCTTT
>-|TRBJ2-7|TRBV4-1|TRBD2
CASSQDPLAGEQYF
TGCGCCAGCAGCCAAGATCCCCTAGCGGGCGAGCAGTACTTC
>-|TRBJ2-1|TRBV19|TRBD2
CASMGIRTSGGPNEQFF
TGTGCCAGTATGGGGATCAGGACTAGCGGGGGCCCGAATGAGCAGTTCTTC
>-|TRBJ2-3|TRBV18|-
CASSWGRAGDTQYF
TGTGCCAGCTCCTGGGGACGGGCCGGGGATACGCAGTATTTT
>once|TRBJ1-4|TRBV27|TRBD1
CASWTGAVGKLFF
TGTGCCAGCTGGACAGGGGCAGTCGGAAAACTGTTTTTT
>-|TRBJ2-7|TRBV28|-
CASSPPGPAYEQYF
TGTGCCAGCAGTCCGCCGGGACCGGCCTACGAGCAGTACTTC
>-|TRBJ2-7|TRBV6-4|-
CASSESSASSYEQYF
TGTGCCAGCAGTGAATCGTCGGCGAGCTCCTACGAGCAGTACTTC
>-|TRBJ2-1|TRBV19|TRBD2
CASSIAREINEQFF
TGTGCCAGTAGTATCGCGCGGGAGATCAATGAGCAGTTCTTC
>-|TRBJ2-2|TRBV7-6|-
CASSLVRVPGELFF
TGTGCCAGCAGCTTAGTTAGGGTACCCGGGGAGCTGTTTTTT
>once|TRBJ2-5|TRBV3-1/TRBV3-2|-
CASSQGAWETQYF
TGTGCCAGCAGCCAGGGGGCATGGGAGACCCAGTACTTC
>-|TRBJ2-3|TRBV5-1|-
CASSFRGGDTQYF
TGCGCCAGCAGCTTTAGGGGGGGCGATACGCAGTATTTT
>-|TRBJ2-2|TRBV5-4|TRBD2
CASSSLAGGSKIGELFF
TGTGCCAGCAGCTCCCTTGCGGGAGGGAGCAAGATCGGGGAGCTGTTTTTT